What follows are 11 T cell receptor beta chains derived from one specimen sequenced in a study of CD8+ T cells in alopecia areata. As the sequencing template, cDNA was produced by extracting RNA and reverse transcribing it. Produced via immunoSEQ multiplex PCR; TCRdb's table is partial and in-frame only. The sample consists of 100,000 to 120,000 clones, roughly 55% of them appearing once. The sequenced sample consisted of NKG2D-low CD8+ T cells sorted from blood. The receptors derive from a human donor with alopecia areata.

Only a few counts were recorded for this clone. The chain combines TRBV29-1 with TRBJ2-7; 9 bases agree with TRBD1. Germline V gives CDR1 SQVTM, CDR2 ANQGSEA. V was clipped by 4 bases and J by 3 bases; unmatched bases: 7. This CDR3 region has 14 residues. The CDR3 coding sequence is TGCAGCGTTGTGGGGACAGGGTCCCTCTACGAGCAGTACTTC. The encoded protein is CSVVGTGSLYEQYF.

The chain employs TRBV19 and TRBJ2-2, with D maybe TRBD1 (5 bases). The germline V gene encodes CDR1 LNHDA and CDR2 SQIVND (reference sequence). The CDR3 sequence is 12 residues long. V was trimmed by 6 bases and J by 3 bases, leaving 5 bases between them. CDR3 bases: TGTGCCAGTAGAGGGGACACCGGGGAGCTGTTTTTT. Its translation is CASRGDTGELFF.

The CDR3 is CASRPPLLGSSNGQYF. The DNA for the CDR3 is TGTGCCAGCAGACCGCCCCTCCTCGGGAGTAGCAACGGGCAGTACTTC. This sequence joins TRBV27 and TRBJ2-7; a weak D match, TRBD2 (6 bases). The CDR3 covers 16 residues. In germline, CDR1 is MNHEY, CDR2 SMNVEV (reference sequence). Deletions cut 6 bases from V and 9 bases from J, with 27 bases between.

In its sample, this clone was seen a few times. This chain joins TRBV5-1 and TRBJ2-7, with 8 nucleotides matching TRBD2. This CDR3 has 15 residues. With 3 bases clipped from V and 4 bases from J, the junction kept 9 bases outside the gene matches. The germline V gene encodes CDR1 SGHRS and CDR2 YFSETQ. CDR3 region: CASSSQRETRYEQYF. In DNA, the CDR3 is TGCGCCAGCAGCTCTCAGCGGGAGACAAGGTACGAGCAGTACTTC.

This clone was recorded a few times. The chain recombines TRBV6-5 with TRBJ2-6; the D is unclear. The CDR3 totals 13 residues. Looked up from germline, CDR1 is MNHEY and CDR2 is SVGAGI. Between the trimmed V and J ends, which lost 6 bases and 2 bases, there was a span of 5 bases. CDR3 in amino acids: CASRPPGANVLTF. DNA for the CDR3: TGTGCCAGCAGACCCCCTGGGGCCAACGTCCTGACTTTC.

The chain has TRBV27 and TRBJ2-7; 11 bases match TRBD2. This CDR3 region has 15 residues. The ends lost 5 bases at V and 1 base at J; junction bases unmatched: 4. CDR1 is MNHEY, CDR2 SMNVEV, per germline (reference sequence). For the CDR3, the DNA is TGTGCCAGCAGTCCGGGACTAGCGGTATCCTACGAGCAGTACTTC. Its translation: CASSPGLAVSYEQYF.

The chain recombines TRBV25-1 with TRBJ1-2, with D possibly TRBD1 on 5 matching bases. Between the trimmed V and J ends, which lost 7 bases and 5 bases, there was a span of 14 bases. Germline values: CDR1 MGHDK, CDR2 SYGVNS. The CDR3 spans 13 residues. CDR3 loop: CASTKAGTYGYTF. As DNA, the CDR3 is TGTGCCAGCACGAAGGCAGGGACTTATGGCTACACCTTC.

This sequence joins TRBV27 and TRBJ1-2; 10 positions match TRBD1. V lost 5 bases to trimming and J lost 4 bases; unmatched junction nucleotides: 7. The CDR3 is 15 amino acids. CDR1 and CDR2 from the germline V gene are MNHEY and SMNVEV (reference sequence). The CDR3 DNA is TGTGCCAGCAGTCCGCGGACAGGGGGGGGCTATGGCTACACCTTC. Translating gives CASSPRTGGGYGYTF.

The CDR3 DNA reads as TGTGCCTGGAGTGTAGGGACTAGCGGGAGGTTCAATGAGCAGTTCTTC. This codes for CAWSVGTSGRFNEQFF. The rearrangement joins TRBV30 to TRBJ2-1; 15 bases agree with TRBD2. From germline, CDR1 is GTSNPN and CDR2 SVGIG (reference sequence). V dropped 0 bases and J dropped 6; count of bases not matched to a gene: 3. The CDR3 consists of 16 residues.

The chain joins TRBV10-3 to TRBJ2-5, with D hard to call. This CDR3 region has 13 residues. The V end lost 3 bases, the J end lost 3 bases, and 8 bases lay between the germline ends. Germline CDR1 is ENHRY and CDR2 is SYGVKD. This CDR3 reads CAISEAQKETQYF. The CDR3 nucleotides are TGTGCCATCAGTGAAGCGCAAAAAGAGACCCAGTACTTC.

V is TRBV6-1 and J is TRBJ2-5; 11 bases are shared with TRBD2. J gave up 5 bases and V 2 bases, and 7 bases lay outside the gene matches. Germline V gene data show CDR1 as MNHNS and CDR2 as SASEGT. The CDR3 totals 16 residues. The CDR3 DNA is TGTGCCAGCAGTGAAAAGAGACTAGCGGGAACGGAGACCCAGTACTTC. This translates into CASSEKRLAGTETQYF.